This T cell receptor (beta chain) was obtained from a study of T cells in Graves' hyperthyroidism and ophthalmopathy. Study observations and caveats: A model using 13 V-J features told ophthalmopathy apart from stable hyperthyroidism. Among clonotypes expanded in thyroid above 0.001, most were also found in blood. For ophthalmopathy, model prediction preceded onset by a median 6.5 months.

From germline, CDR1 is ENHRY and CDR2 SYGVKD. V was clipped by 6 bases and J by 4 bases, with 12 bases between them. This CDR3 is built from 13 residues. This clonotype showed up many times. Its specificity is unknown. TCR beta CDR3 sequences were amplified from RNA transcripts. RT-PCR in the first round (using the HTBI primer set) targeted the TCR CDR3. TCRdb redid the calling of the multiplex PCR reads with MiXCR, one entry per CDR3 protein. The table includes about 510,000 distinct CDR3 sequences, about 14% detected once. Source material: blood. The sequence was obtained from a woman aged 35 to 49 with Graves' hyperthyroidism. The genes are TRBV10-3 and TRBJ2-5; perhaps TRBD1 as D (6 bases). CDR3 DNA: TGTGCCATCAGCGACGGGACACCAGAGACCCAGTACTTC. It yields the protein CAISDGTPETQYF.